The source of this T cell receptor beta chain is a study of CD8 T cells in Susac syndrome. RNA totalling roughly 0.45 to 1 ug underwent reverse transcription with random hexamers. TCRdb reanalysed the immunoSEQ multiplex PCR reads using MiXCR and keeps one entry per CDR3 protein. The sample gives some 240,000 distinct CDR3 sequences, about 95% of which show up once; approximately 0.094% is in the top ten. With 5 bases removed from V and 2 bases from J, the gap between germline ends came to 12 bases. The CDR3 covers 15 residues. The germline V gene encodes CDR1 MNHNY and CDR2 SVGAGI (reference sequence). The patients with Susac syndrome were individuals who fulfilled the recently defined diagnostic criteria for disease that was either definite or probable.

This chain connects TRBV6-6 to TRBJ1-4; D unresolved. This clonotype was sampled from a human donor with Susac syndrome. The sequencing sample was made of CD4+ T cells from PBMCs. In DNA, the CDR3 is TGTGCCAGCAGTCTCCGGGGTTCGACTAATGAAAAACTGTTTTTT. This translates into CASSLRGSTNEKLFF.